The rows below give T cell receptor beta chains drawn from one sample of a study of T cells in pancreatic ductal adenocarcinoma. The data were produced by immunoSEQ multiplex PCR, yet TCRdb's version contains in-frame clones alone and is incomplete. The sample holds roughly 16,000 clones; under 95% are singletons and the top ten take 16%. Sequenced material: PBMCs. The receptor set was obtained from a human donor with pancreatic ductal adenocarcinoma. Both conserved end residues are part of each CDR3. D genes are given only for firm matches. Only part of the rows carry a size: once, few, many, or a class if the clone is expanded.

cdr3_aa cdr3_nt d_call j_call clone_size v_call
CASTPRGGMNTEAFF TGTGCCAGCACCCCTCGGGGTGGAATGAACACTGAAGCTTTCTTT . TRBJ1-1 . TRBV28
CASSPASRASGRAEQYF TGTGCCAGCAGCCCCGCGAGTAGGGCTAGCGGGAGGGCCGAGCAGTACTTC TRBD2 TRBJ2-7 . TRBV7-2
CASSLDGGGSNQPQHF TGCGCCAGCAGCTTGGACGGGGGAGGTAGCAATCAGCCCCAGCATTTT . TRBJ1-5 . TRBV5-1
CASSQDRSGATIYGYTF TGTGCCAGCAGCCAAGATCGTTCCGGGGCGACGATCTATGGCTACACCTTC . TRBJ1-2 . TRBV4-2
CASKGLAGTNEQFF TGTGCCAGTAAAGGGCTAGCGGGCACCAATGAGCAGTTCTTC TRBD2 TRBJ2-1 . TRBV19
CASSYQADRVGNTIYF TGTGCCAGCAGTTACCAAGCGGACAGGGTTGGAAACACCATATATTTT TRBD1 TRBJ1-3 . TRBV6-5
CASSQGGTVNTEAFF TGTGCCAGCAGCCAAGGTGGGACAGTGAACACTGAAGCTTTCTTT TRBD1 TRBJ1-1 . TRBV14
CASSPAGNTGELFF TGTGCCAGCAGTCCCGCAGGGAACACCGGGGAGCTGTTTTTT . TRBJ2-2 once TRBV5-4
CASSLLSSGANVLTF TGCGCCAGCAGCTTGCTGAGCTCTGGGGCCAACGTCCTGACTTTC . TRBJ2-6 . TRBV5-1
CASSSNSGTGGYEQYF TGCGCCAGCAGCTCCAACTCCGGGACAGGGGGCTACGAGCAGTACTTC TRBD1 TRBJ2-7 . TRBV5-1
CATSSKSWGSRSGETQYF TGTGCCACCAGCAGCAAATCCTGGGGGTCAAGATCGGGGGAGACCCAGTACTTC . TRBJ2-5 . TRBV15
CASSQGIALSSYEQYF TGCGCCAGCAGCCAAGGTATAGCGTTGAGCTCCTACGAGCAGTACTTC . TRBJ2-7 . TRBV4-1
CASSLKAGGALGQFF TGTGCCAGCAGCTTAAAAGCGGGGGGCGCCTTGGGGCAGTTCTTC TRBD2 TRBJ2-1 . TRBV7-3
CATSRDLVGGGSTEAFF TGTGCCACCAGCAGAGATCTAGTAGGGGGCGGGAGCACTGAAGCTTTCTTT TRBD1 TRBJ1-1 . TRBV15
CASSLATGLENTEAFF TGTGCCAGCAGCTTAGCGACGGGACTGGAGAACACTGAAGCTTTCTTT . TRBJ1-1 . TRBV7-9
CASSRYQGAYEQYF TGTGCCAGTAGTAGGTACCAGGGGGCCTACGAGCAGTACTTC TRBD1 TRBJ2-7 . TRBV19
CASSFSRQANNSPLHF TGTGCCAGCAGTTTCTCAAGACAGGCGAATAATTCACCCCTCCACTTT . TRBJ1-6 . TRBV27
CASSLDGGTGGHEQYF TGTGCCAGCAGTTTGGATGGCGGGACAGGGGGTCACGAGCAGTACTTC TRBD1 TRBJ2-7 . TRBV9
CASSQVQFGGRALDEQYF TGTGCCAGCAGCCAAGTACAATTTGGCGGGAGGGCCCTCGACGAGCAGTACTTC TRBD2 TRBJ2-7 . TRBV14
CASSSEGHYGYTF TGCGCCAGCAGCTCCGAAGGGCACTATGGCTACACCTTC . TRBJ1-2 . TRBV5-1
CAISELWDSREFF TGTGCCATCAGTGAGCTGTGGGACAGCCGGGAGTTCTTC TRBD1 TRBJ2-1 . TRBV10-3
CASSGRGTSGRTSTDTQYF TGTGCCAGCAGTGGCCGCGGGACTAGCGGGAGAACTAGCACAGATACGCAGTATTTT TRBD2 TRBJ2-3 . TRBV2
CASSPVGPGQNYEQYF TGTGCCAGCTCACCAGTTGGTCCGGGACAGAACTACGAGCAGTACTTC TRBD1 TRBJ2-7 . TRBV18
CASSPPAGTGGSYEQYF TGTGCCAGCTCACCACCCGCGGGGACAGGGGGCTCCTACGAGCAGTACTTC TRBD1 TRBJ2-7 . TRBV18
CASSLTGGWNTEAFF TGTGCCAGTAGTCTCACAGGGGGCTGGAACACTGAAGCTTTCTTT TRBD1 TRBJ1-1 . TRBV19
CASSLARAF TGTGCCAGCAGCTTGGCCAGGGCTTTC . TRBJ2-6 . TRBV5-4
CASSDRDRGQANYGYTF TGTGCCAGCAGCGACCGGGACAGGGGTCAAGCTAACTATGGCTACACCTTC TRBD1 TRBJ1-2 . TRBV9
CASRLQTGSGWNSPLHF TGTGCCAGCAGATTGCAGACAGGGTCGGGTTGGAATTCACCCCTCCACTTT TRBD1 TRBJ1-6 once TRBV28
CASSQNTRLGAEAFF TGTGCCAGCAGCCAAAACACCCGACTGGGGGCTGAAGCTTTCTTT . TRBJ1-1 . TRBV25-1
CASSQFSGTGGSSYNSPLHF TGTGCCAGCAGCCAGTTCTCCGGGACAGGGGGGAGCTCCTATAATTCACCCCTCCACTTT TRBD1 TRBJ1-6 . TRBV16
CASSLAPNTGELFF TGTGCCAGCAGCTTAGCGCCAAACACCGGGGAGCTGTTTTTT . TRBJ2-2 . TRBV7-7
CASSHSGGAGALYNEQFF TGTGCCAGCAGCCATTCCGGGGGAGCGGGAGCGCTATACAATGAGCAGTTCTTC TRBD2 TRBJ2-1 . TRBV9
CASSRQSSYEQYF TGTGCCAGCAGTAGACAGAGCTCCTACGAGCAGTACTTC . TRBJ2-7 . TRBV9
CASSLGTSGRDYHEQFF TGCGCCAGCAGCCTCGGGACTAGCGGGAGGGATTACCATGAGCAGTTCTTC TRBD2 TRBJ2-1 few TRBV4-3
CASSLARAGGPEKLFF TGTGCCAGCAGCTTAGCGCGGGCAGGGGGCCCCGAAAAACTGTTTTTT TRBD1 TRBJ1-4 . TRBV7-2
CAWSTPGGAGTDTQYF TGTGCCTGGAGTACACCAGGGGGCGCAGGCACAGATACGCAGTATTTT TRBD1 TRBJ2-3 . TRBV30
CASSLVPGTLNTGELFF TGCGCCAGCAGCTTGGTGCCCGGGACTTTGAACACCGGGGAGCTGTTTTTT . TRBJ2-2 . TRBV5-1
CASSIAAGGSDTQYF TGTGCCAGTAGTATCGCAGCCGGGGGATCGGATACGCAGTATTTT . TRBJ2-3 . TRBV19
CASSQTLGTYTEAFF TGTGCCAGCAGCCAAACCCTGGGGACTTACACTGAAGCTTTCTTT . TRBJ1-1 . TRBV5-5
CSVGPTQGAEETQYF TGCAGCGTTGGTCCCACACAGGGCGCAGAAGAGACCCAGTACTTC . TRBJ2-5 . TRBV29-1
CASSLQVPNGYTF TGTGCCAGCAGCCTCCAGGTCCCTAATGGCTACACCTTC . TRBJ1-2 . TRBV7-2
CASGDLGDPNYGYTF TGTGCCAGTGGGGATTTGGGGGACCCTAACTATGGCTACACCTTC . TRBJ1-2 . TRBV27
CASSQVQGALSYGYTF TGCGCCAGCAGCCAGGTACAGGGGGCGCTTAGCTATGGCTACACCTTC TRBD1 TRBJ1-2 once TRBV4-3
CASSEEWTGELFF TGTGCCAGCAGTGAAGAGTGGACCGGGGAGCTGTTTTTT . TRBJ2-2 . TRBV25-1
CAWSAGGYEQYF TGTGCCTGGAGTGCAGGAGGATACGAGCAGTACTTC . TRBJ2-7 . TRBV30
CASSSIAGTGVNEKLFF TGTGCCAGCAGTAGTATCGCCGGGACAGGGGTGAATGAAAAACTGTTTTTT TRBD1 TRBJ1-4 . TRBV11-2
CAISELPSERGDPYEQYF TGTGCCATCAGTGAGTTACCGTCTGAGAGGGGCGACCCCTACGAGCAGTACTTC . TRBJ2-7 . TRBV10-3
CASSESVGSSYEQYF TGCGCCAGCAGTGAGTCGGTAGGGAGCTCCTACGAGCAGTACTTC . TRBJ2-7 . TRBV10-1
CASSVVRDRANTGELFF TGTGCCAGCAGCGTAGTAAGGGACAGGGCGAACACCGGGGAGCTGTTTTTT TRBD1 TRBJ2-2 once TRBV5-4
CASSQDRTSTDTQYF TGTGCCAGCAGCCAGGACAGGACTAGCACAGATACGCAGTATTTT TRBD1 TRBJ2-3 . TRBV7-6
CASSFSGQGSSGNTIYF TGTGCCAGCAGCTTCTCCGGACAAGGGAGCTCTGGAAACACCATATATTTT . TRBJ1-3 . TRBV11-3
CASSVGGTGGYEQYF TGTGCCAGCAGCGTAGGGGGAACAGGGGGCTACGAGCAGTACTTC TRBD1 TRBJ2-7 . TRBV9